Listed below are T cell receptor beta chains from one sample, sequenced in a study of response to subunit inactivated influenza vaccine. TCRdb analysed the RT-PCR reads with MiXCR anew, one entry per CDR3 protein. The sample lists hundreds of thousands of distinct CDR3 sequences, 15% to 20% seen once, with approximately 11% in the top ten. The material was PBMCs from blood, obtained about 5 days after vaccination. These receptors originate from a man aged 50 to 60 who received an inactivated influenza vaccine. Each CDR3 is given with its conserved first and last residue. Each record gives: V gene, clone size, D gene, J gene, CDR3 DNA, CDR3 protein. The D gene is left open where the match is weak. The size of a clone is reported for some rows only, either as once, few or many, or as a class for expanded clones.

>TRBV20-1|-|TRBD1|TRBJ2-7
TGCAGTGCTAGACGATTGACAGGGCACGAGCAGTACTTC
CSARRLTGHEQYF
>TRBV11-2|-|TRBD2|TRBJ2-7
TGTGCCAGCAGCATAGGACTAGCGGGGTTCTACGAGCAGTACTTC
CASSIGLAGFYEQYF
>TRBV20-1|few|TRBD1|TRBJ2-2
TGCAGTGCTGGGAGGACAGGGCGAACCACCGGGGAGCTGTTTTTT
CSAGRTGRTTGELFF
>TRBV12-3/TRBV12-4|few|-|TRBJ2-3
TGTGCCAGCAGTTTACGGGGGAACTTACAGTATTTT
CASSLRGNLQYF
>TRBV10-3|few|-|TRBJ1-2
TGTGCCATCAGTGAGAGGGCTTCGTATGGCTACACCTTC
CAISERASYGYTF
>TRBV12-3/TRBV12-4|few|-|TRBJ2-3
TGTGCCAGCAGTCCCGTCAGGGATCCCTACGCAGATACGCAGTATTTT
CASSPVRDPYADTQYF
>TRBV20-1|-|TRBD2|TRBJ2-5
TGCAGTGCTAGGGGTCGGGGGGGCCGGGAGACCCAGTACTTC
CSARGRGGRETQYF
>TRBV12-3/TRBV12-4|few|-|TRBJ1-4
TGTGCCAGCAGTTTAACCCGACTCTTGAGTAATGAAAAACTGTTTTTT
CASSLTRLLSNEKLFF
>TRBV14|-|-|TRBJ1-5
TGTGCCAGCAGCCAAGTGATTTGGCGGAAACAATATAGCAATCAGCCCCAGCATTTT
CASSQVIWRKQYSNQPQHF
>TRBV20-1|few|TRBD1|TRBJ2-5
TGCAGTGCCCGACCGGGGACAGGGCTAGAGACCCAGTACTTC
CSARPGTGLETQYF
>TRBV12-3/TRBV12-4|many|-|TRBJ2-5
TGTGCCAGCAGTTTAAAGGACAACCTAGGGACCCAGTACTTC
CASSLKDNLGTQYF
>TRBV25-1|-|-|TRBJ1-2
TGTGCCAGCAGTCCATACGGATATGGCTACACCTTC
CASSPYGYGYTF
>TRBV20-1|-|TRBD1|TRBJ2-3
TGCAGTGCTAGAGACGGACAGGGGGCATCAGATACGCAGTATTTT
CSARDGQGASDTQYF
>TRBV10-3|few|-|TRBJ2-7
TGTGCCATCAGTGAGGTGGTGGGATCCTACGAGCAGTACTTC
CAISEVVGSYEQYF
>TRBV7-6|many|-|TRBJ2-1
TGTGCCAGCAGCCATTCTAGCGTTAGCTCCTACAATGAGCAGTTCTTC
CASSHSSVSSYNEQFF
>TRBV15|-|-|TRBJ2-7
TGTGCCACCAGCAGAGCTTCAGGCGAGCAGTACTTC
CATSRASGEQYF
>TRBV5-1|few|TRBD1|TRBJ2-7
TGCGCCAGCAGCATCCGACAGGGACCGCGAGAGCAGTACTTC
CASSIRQGPREQYF
>TRBV9|few|-|TRBJ2-1
TGTGCCAGCAGCGGAGGAGGGAGTTGGTCCTACAATGAGCAGTTCTTC
CASSGGGSWSYNEQFF
>TRBV5-1|few|TRBD1|TRBJ1-1
TGCGCCAGCAGCTCCTCCGGGACAGGGGGCCTGGACACTGAAGCTTTCTTT
CASSSSGTGGLDTEAFF
>TRBV5-6|-|TRBD2|TRBJ2-1
TGTGCCAGCAGCTTGCCCACTAGCGGGAATGAGCAGTTCTTC
CASSLPTSGNEQFF
>TRBV20-1|-|-|TRBJ2-5
TGCAGTGCTGCAAGGAATAACCAAGAGACCCAGTACTTC
CSAARNNQETQYF
>TRBV19|-|TRBD2|TRBJ2-2
TGTGCCTCTGGAGGGCTAGCGGAGGTGAACACCGGGGAGCTGTTTTTT
CASGGLAEVNTGELFF
>TRBV7-2|-|TRBD2|TRBJ2-5
TGTGCCAGCAGCCCTAGCGGGAGAGTACAAGAGACCCAGTACTTC
CASSPSGRVQETQYF
>TRBV20-1|-|-|TRBJ2-5
TGCAGTGCTAGTCGTACTGAGAGGGGGGAGACCCAGTACTTC
CSASRTERGETQYF
>TRBV7-2|few|-|TRBJ2-5
TGTGCCAGCAGCTTAGGTTCACTGCTGTACCAAGAGACCCAGTACTTC
CASSLGSLLYQETQYF
>TRBV7-2|many|-|TRBJ2-4
TGTGCCAGCAGCTCTCCTGCTCAAAACATTCAGTACTTC
CASSSPAQNIQYF
>TRBV5-5|few|-|TRBJ1-1
TGTGCCAGCAGCTTGTTGGACTGGAACACTGAAGCTTTCTTT
CASSLLDWNTEAFF
>TRBV5-6|-|-|TRBJ2-1
TGTGCCAGCAGCGCGCCAGACAGATCCTACAATGAGCAGTTCTTC
CASSAPDRSYNEQFF
>TRBV20-1|-|-|TRBJ1-5
TGCAGTGCTAGAGGGGGGGTCTATAGCAATCAGCCCCAGCATTTT
CSARGGVYSNQPQHF
>TRBV6-2/TRBV6-3|-|-|TRBJ1-1
TGTGCCAGCAGGCGGAGGACTGAAGCTTTCTTT
CASRRRTEAFF
>TRBV6-1|few|-|TRBJ2-3
TGTGCCAGCCAGGTGGGGAGTTTTGGCACAGATACGCAGTATTTT
CASQVGSFGTDTQYF
>TRBV7-9|-|-|TRBJ2-1
TGTGCCAGCAGCTTAATGTATGATGAGCAGTTCTTC
CASSLMYDEQFF
>TRBV12-3/TRBV12-4|few|-|TRBJ1-2
TGTGCCAGCAGTTCCTACAGGGAGAGCTATGGCTACACCTTC
CASSSYRESYGYTF
>TRBV20-1|-|-|TRBJ2-3
TGCAGTGCCATAAGGGACAGCACAGATACGCAGTATTTT
CSAIRDSTDTQYF
>TRBV7-3|few|TRBD1|TRBJ2-4
TGTGCCAGCAGCTTAGGGACAGGTTTGGGCATTCAGTACTTC
CASSLGTGLGIQYF
>TRBV7-9|-|-|TRBJ2-3
TGTGCCAGCAGCTACGGGGTCCATATCATCACAGATACGCAGTATTTT
CASSYGVHIITDTQYF
>TRBV6-5|-|TRBD1|TRBJ2-7
TGTGCCATCAGTTATCCGACAGGGGGCGCGTCTTACGAGCAGTACTTC
CAISYPTGGASYEQYF
>TRBV7-2|-|-|TRBJ2-2
TGTGCCAGCAGCTTAGCGGTAGGGTCCACCGGGGAGCTGTTTTTT
CASSLAVGSTGELFF
>TRBV6-1|-|TRBD1|TRBJ2-5
TGTGCCAGCAGTCAAAGACAGGGTGTGAAGACCCAGTACTTC
CASSQRQGVKTQYF
>TRBV20-1|-|-|TRBJ1-6
TGCAGTGCTCCCAGGACAGAATCTAATTCACCCCTCCACTTT
CSAPRTESNSPLHF
>TRBV14|once|-|TRBJ2-2
TGTGCCAGCAGCCAAGGGGTCGTAGGGGCGATCCGCACCGGGGAGCTGTGTTTT
CASSQGVVGAIRTGELCF
>TRBV28|few|TRBD2|TRBJ2-7
TGTGCCAGCAGTCCAGTGACTAGCGGAGTTTACGAGCAGTACTTC
CASSPVTSGVYEQYF
>TRBV7-2|-|-|TRBJ2-7
TGTGCCAGCAGCCCCCAATTACACTCCTACGAGCAGTACTTC
CASSPQLHSYEQYF
>TRBV6-2/TRBV6-3|few|TRBD1|TRBJ2-7
TGTGCCAGCAGGGACCAAAGACAGGGTTCCTACGAGCAGTACTTC
CASRDQRQGSYEQYF
>TRBV6-2/TRBV6-3|few|-|TRBJ2-1
TGTGCCAGCAGTTACTCCCTGAGTAGCGGTTCCTGGGCGTTCTTC
CASSYSLSSGSWAFF
>TRBV29-1|-|-|TRBJ2-5
TGCAGCGTTGAATTAGAGACCCAGTACTTC
CSVELETQYF
>TRBV29-1|many|-|TRBJ2-1
TGCAGCGTTTCGGGCGGCAGCTCCTACAATGAGCAGTTCTTC
CSVSGGSSYNEQFF
>TRBV7-3|-|TRBD2|TRBJ2-7
TGTGCCAGCAGCCGACTCCTAGCGGAGTACTACGAGCAGTACTTC
CASSRLLAEYYEQYF
>TRBV4-2|few|-|TRBJ2-1
TGTGCCAGCAGCCAAGATATTGCGGGATCCTACAATGAGCAGTTCTTC
CASSQDIAGSYNEQFF
>TRBV19|-|TRBD1|TRBJ2-3
TGTGCCAGTAGTATCCGACAGGGGAAGTTAACAGATACGCAGTATTTT
CASSIRQGKLTDTQYF
>TRBV18|-|TRBD1|TRBJ1-2
TGTGCCAGCTCACCTCGACAGGGGGATCCGTCGGGCTACACCTTC
CASSPRQGDPSGYTF
>TRBV20-1|-|TRBD2|TRBJ2-2
TGCAGTGCTAGATCCGGGAGGATCGGGGAGCTGTTTTTT
CSARSGRIGELFF
>TRBV20-1|few|-|TRBJ2-7
TGCAGTGCTAGCGCTCCACGGACTTTTACCTACGAGCAGTACTTC
CSASAPRTFTYEQYF
>TRBV30|few|TRBD1|TRBJ1-5
TGTGCCTGGAGTGACGGACAGGGGGCAGGAGGCAATCAGCCCCAGCATTTT
CAWSDGQGAGGNQPQHF
>TRBV12-3/TRBV12-4|-|-|TRBJ2-7
TGTGCCAGCAGTTTAACCCAGGGTCGATCCGAGCAGTACTTC
CASSLTQGRSEQYF
>TRBV7-2|many|-|TRBJ1-2
TGTGCCAGCAGCTTAATCCGTGGGGGCTACACCTTC
CASSLIRGGYTF
>TRBV5-6|many|-|TRBJ1-4
TGTGCCAGCAGCATCCTACAGACAGGCAGTCTGAGAAAACTGTTTTTT
CASSILQTGSLRKLFF